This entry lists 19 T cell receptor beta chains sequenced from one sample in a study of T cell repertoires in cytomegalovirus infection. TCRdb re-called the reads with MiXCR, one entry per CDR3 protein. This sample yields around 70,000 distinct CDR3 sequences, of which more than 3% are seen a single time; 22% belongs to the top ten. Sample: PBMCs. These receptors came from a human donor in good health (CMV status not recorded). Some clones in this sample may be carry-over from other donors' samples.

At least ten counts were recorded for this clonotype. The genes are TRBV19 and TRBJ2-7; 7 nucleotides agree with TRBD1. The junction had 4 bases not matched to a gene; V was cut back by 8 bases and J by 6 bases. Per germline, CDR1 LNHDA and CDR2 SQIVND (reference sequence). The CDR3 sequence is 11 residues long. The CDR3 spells CASGTAAEQYF. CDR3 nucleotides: TGTGCCAGTGGGACAGCTGCCGAGCAGTACTTC.

This CDR3 reads CASSPPFRGGTGELFF. CDR3 coding DNA: TGTGCCAGCAGCCCCCCCTTCCGTGGCGGCACCGGGGAGCTGTTTTTT. The genes are TRBV14 and TRBJ2-2, with unresolved D. Germline lookup yields CDR1 SGHDN and CDR2 FVKESK. V shed 4 bases and J shed 4 bases, with 16 bases lying between them. The CDR3 is 16 amino acids.

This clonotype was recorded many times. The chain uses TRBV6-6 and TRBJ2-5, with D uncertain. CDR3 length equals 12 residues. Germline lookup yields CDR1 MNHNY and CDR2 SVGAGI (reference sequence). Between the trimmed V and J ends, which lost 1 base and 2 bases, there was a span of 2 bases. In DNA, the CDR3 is TGTGCCAGCAGTTACTTACAAGAGACCCAGTACTTC. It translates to CASSYLQETQYF.

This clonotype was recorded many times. The CDR3, as DNA: TGTGCCAGCAGTTTAGGGCGCGGGGGGACCGGGGAGCTGTTTTTT. It translates to CASSLGRGGTGELFF. The V call is TRBV12-3 or TRBV12-4, the J call TRBJ2-2; 8 bases map to TRBD2. The junction had 3 bases not matched to a gene; V was cut back by 1 base and J by 5 bases. The CDR3 runs 15 residues.

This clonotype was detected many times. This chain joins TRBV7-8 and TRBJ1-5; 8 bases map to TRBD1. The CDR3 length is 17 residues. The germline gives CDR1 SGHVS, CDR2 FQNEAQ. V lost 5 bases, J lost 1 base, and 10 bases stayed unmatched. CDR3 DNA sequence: TGTGCCAGCAGCGAGGAAGGACAGGGATGGAGCAATCAGCCCCAGCATTTT. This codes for CASSEEGQGWSNQPQHF.

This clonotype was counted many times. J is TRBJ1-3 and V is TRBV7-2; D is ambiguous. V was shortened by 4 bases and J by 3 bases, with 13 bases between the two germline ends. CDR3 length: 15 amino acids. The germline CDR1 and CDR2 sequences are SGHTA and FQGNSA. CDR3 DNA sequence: TGTGCCAGCAGCTCCAGAGTCGGAGGTGGAAACACCATATATTTT. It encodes CASSSRVGGGNTIYF.

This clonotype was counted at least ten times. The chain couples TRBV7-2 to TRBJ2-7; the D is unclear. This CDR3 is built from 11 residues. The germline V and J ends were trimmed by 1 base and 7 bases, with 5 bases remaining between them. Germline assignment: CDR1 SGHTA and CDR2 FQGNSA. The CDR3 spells CASSLESEQYF. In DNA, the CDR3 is TGTGCCAGCAGCTTAGAATCTGAGCAGTACTTC.

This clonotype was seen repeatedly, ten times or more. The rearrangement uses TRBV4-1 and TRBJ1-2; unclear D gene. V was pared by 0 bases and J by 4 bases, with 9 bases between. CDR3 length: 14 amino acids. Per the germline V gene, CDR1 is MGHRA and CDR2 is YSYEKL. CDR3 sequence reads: CASSQEARSYGYTF. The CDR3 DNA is TGCGCCAGCAGCCAAGAGGCGAGGAGCTATGGCTACACCTTC.

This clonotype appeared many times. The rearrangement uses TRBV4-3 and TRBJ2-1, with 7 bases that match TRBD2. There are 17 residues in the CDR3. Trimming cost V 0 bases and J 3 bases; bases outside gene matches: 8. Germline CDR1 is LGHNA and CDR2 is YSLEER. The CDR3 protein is CASSQEMGAGFYNEQFF. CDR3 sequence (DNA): TGCGCCAGCAGCCAAGAGATGGGAGCGGGATTCTACAATGAGCAGTTCTTC.

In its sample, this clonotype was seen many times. The CDR3 reads CASSQRSGRTSDEQFF. CDR3 coding DNA: TGTGCCAGCAGCCAGAGAAGCGGGAGGACTAGTGATGAGCAGTTCTTC. The chain employs TRBV7-2 and TRBJ2-1; 9 bases are a match to TRBD2. V gave up 5 bases and J gave up 8 bases; unmatched junction bases: 13. Germline V gives CDR1 SGHTA, CDR2 FQGNSA. The CDR3 has 16 amino acids.

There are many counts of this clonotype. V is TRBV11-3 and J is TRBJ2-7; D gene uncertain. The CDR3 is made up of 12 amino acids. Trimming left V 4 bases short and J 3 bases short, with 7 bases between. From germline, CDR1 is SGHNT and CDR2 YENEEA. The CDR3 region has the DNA TGTGCCAGCAGCTCTACGATCTACGAGCAGTACTTC. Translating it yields CASSSTIYEQYF. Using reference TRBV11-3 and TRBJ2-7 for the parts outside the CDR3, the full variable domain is EAGVVQSPRYKIIEKKQPVAFWCNPISGHNTLYWYLQNLGQGPELLIRYENEEAVDDSQLPKDRFSAERLKGVDSTLKIQPAELGDSAVYLCASSSTIYEQYFGPGTRLTVT.

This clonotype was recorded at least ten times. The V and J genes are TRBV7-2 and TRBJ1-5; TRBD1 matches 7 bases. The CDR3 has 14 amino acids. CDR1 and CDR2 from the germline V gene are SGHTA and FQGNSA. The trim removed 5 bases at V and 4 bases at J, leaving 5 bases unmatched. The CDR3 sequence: CASSKGAMNQPQHF. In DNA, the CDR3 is TGTGCCAGCAGCAAGGGGGCGATGAATCAGCCCCAGCATTTT.

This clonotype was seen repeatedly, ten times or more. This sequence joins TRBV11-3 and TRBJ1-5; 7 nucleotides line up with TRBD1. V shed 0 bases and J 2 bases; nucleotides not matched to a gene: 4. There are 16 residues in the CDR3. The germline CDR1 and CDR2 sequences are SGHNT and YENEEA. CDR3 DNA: TGTGCCAGCAGCTTAGAACAACAGGGGTGCAATCAGCCCCAGCATTTT. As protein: CASSLEQQGCNQPQHF.

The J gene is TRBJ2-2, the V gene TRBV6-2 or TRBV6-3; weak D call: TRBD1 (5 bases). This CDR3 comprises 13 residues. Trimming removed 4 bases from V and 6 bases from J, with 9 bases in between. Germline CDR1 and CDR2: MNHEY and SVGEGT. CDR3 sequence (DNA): TGTGCCAGCAGTTTGGTAGGGGCCGGGGAGCTGTTTTTT. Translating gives CASSLVGAGELFF.

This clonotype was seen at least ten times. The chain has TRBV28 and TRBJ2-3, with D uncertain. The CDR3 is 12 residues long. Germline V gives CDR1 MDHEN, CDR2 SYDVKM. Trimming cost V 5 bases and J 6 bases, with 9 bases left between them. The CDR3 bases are TGTGCCAGCAGTACCTATGCGGATACGCAGTATTTT. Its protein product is CASSTYADTQYF.

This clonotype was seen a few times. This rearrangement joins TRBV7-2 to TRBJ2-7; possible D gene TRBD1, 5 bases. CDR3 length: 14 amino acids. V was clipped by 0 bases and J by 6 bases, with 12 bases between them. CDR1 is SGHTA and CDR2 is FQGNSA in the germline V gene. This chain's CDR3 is CASSLARRAGEQYF. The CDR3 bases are TGTGCCAGCAGCTTAGCACGCAGGGCCGGCGAGCAGTACTTC.

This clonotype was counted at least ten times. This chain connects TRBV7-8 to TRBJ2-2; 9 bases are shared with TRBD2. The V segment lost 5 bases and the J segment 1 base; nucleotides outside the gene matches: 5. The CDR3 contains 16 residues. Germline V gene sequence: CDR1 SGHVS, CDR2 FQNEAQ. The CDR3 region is CASSLGTSRNTGELFF. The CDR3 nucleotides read TGTGCCAGCAGCCTGGGGACTAGCAGGAACACCGGGGAGCTGTTTTTT.

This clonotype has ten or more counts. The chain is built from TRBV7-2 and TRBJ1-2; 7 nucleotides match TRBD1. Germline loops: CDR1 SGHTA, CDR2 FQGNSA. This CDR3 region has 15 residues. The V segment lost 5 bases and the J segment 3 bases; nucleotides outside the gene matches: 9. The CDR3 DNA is TGTGCCAGCAGCACGAGTCTAGACAGGGACTATGGCTACACCTTC. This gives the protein CASSTSLDRDYGYTF.

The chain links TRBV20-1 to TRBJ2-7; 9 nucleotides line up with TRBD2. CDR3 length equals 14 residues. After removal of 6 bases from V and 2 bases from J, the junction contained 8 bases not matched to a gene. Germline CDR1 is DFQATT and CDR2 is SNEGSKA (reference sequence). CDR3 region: CSAKISGSAYEQYF. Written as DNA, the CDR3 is TGCAGTGCAAAAATTAGCGGGAGTGCCTACGAGCAGTACTTC.